This passage covers 21 T cell receptor beta chains from one sample sequenced in a study of OX40 agonist ivuxolimab in advanced cancers. This table comes from immunoSEQ multiplex PCR, and its TCRdb copy is limited to in-frame clones, with some not included. The sample consists of tens of thousands of clones, roughly 80% of them appearing once. The sample here was CD4+ or CD8+ T cells sorted from blood, taken in a trial of the OX40 agonist ivuxolimab. The receptors derive from an adult with an advanced solid tumor such as melanoma, head and neck, liver or kidney cancer.

This chain joins TRBV6-4 and TRBJ2-2; a weak D match, TRBD1 (6 bases). V was shortened by 6 bases and J by 7 bases, with 15 bases between the two germline ends. Germline V gene lookup returns CDR1 MRHNA and CDR2 SNTAGT. This CDR3 spans 14 amino acids. This chain's CDR3 is CASRRGYASGELFF. CDR3 nucleotide sequence: TGTGCCAGCAGGAGGGGGTACGCGAGCGGGGAGCTGTTTTTT.

The chain has TRBV11-2 and TRBJ1-4; 10 bases fit TRBD1. The V gene end was trimmed by 5 bases and the J gene end by 7 bases; junction bases not matched to a gene: 7. The CDR3 consists of 15 residues. CDR1 and CDR2 (germline): SGHAT, FQNNGV. The CDR3 reads CASSPPRDRGEKLFF. In nucleotides, the CDR3 is TGTGCCAGCAGCCCACCGCGGGACAGGGGTGAAAAACTGTTTTTT.

V usage is TRBV7-3 and J usage is TRBJ2-2; D remains unclear. Germline assignment: CDR1 SGHTA and CDR2 FQGTGA. The V end lost 2 bases, the J end lost 4 bases, and 5 bases lay between the germline ends. This CDR3 region has 13 residues. The chain's CDR3 is CASSLPGTGELFF. The CDR3 DNA sequence: TGTGCCAGCAGCTTACCGGGCACCGGGGAGCTGTTTTTT.

The chain has TRBV11-3 and TRBJ2-7, with D possibly called TRBD1 or TRBD2 (5 bases each). This CDR3 is 15 amino acids long. The V gene's germline CDR1 is SGHNT and CDR2 YENEEA. V lost 2 bases and J lost 6, with 17 bases in between. As DNA, the CDR3 is TGTGCCAGCAGCTTAAGTGGGACGGGCCCTCGCGAGCAGTACTTC. Translating it yields CASSLSGTGPREQYF.

The chain links TRBV2 to TRBJ1-2; possibly TRBD1 for D (5 bases). Germline V gene lookup returns CDR1 SNHLY and CDR2 FYNNEI. The CDR3 sequence is 13 residues long. The germline V and J ends were trimmed by 4 bases and 8 bases, with 14 bases remaining between them. This CDR3 reads CASSAPGGGGYTF. CDR3 coding DNA: TGTGCCAGCAGTGCCCCTGGTGGGGGGGGCTACACCTTC.

This sequence joins TRBV5-1 and TRBJ2-1; D gene ambiguous. The germline V gene has CDR1 SGHRS and CDR2 YFSETQ. V was cut by 0 bases and J by 6 bases, with 10 bases left in between. This CDR3 has 14 amino acids. In DNA, the CDR3 is TGCGCCAGCAGCTTGGCCTCCCAGGCCAATGAGCAGTTCTTC. It encodes CASSLASQANEQFF.

This chain joins TRBV10-3 and TRBJ1-1; 11 bases map to TRBD1. CDR3 size: 16 residues. V trimming: 0 bases; J trimming: 11 bases; junction bases outside the gene matches: 11. CDR1 ENHRY and CDR2 SYGVKD come from the germline V gene. CDR3 coding DNA: TGTGCCATCAGTGAGTCTAGTGCCGGGACAGGGGGTTTTGCTTTCTTT. Its protein is CAISESSAGTGGFAFF.

Remarks on this clone: The same CDR3 arises from other DNA sequences in this sample as well. The chain couples TRBV18 to TRBJ2-5; D is uncertain. V shed 3 bases and J shed 0 bases, with 5 bases lying between them. The CDR3 has 13 amino acids. Germline V CDR1 and CDR2: KGHSH, LQKENI. CDR3 loop: CASSPGYQETQYF. The CDR3 DNA follows: TGTGCCAGCTCACCGGGTTACCAAGAGACCCAGTACTTC.

This rearrangement joins TRBV18 to TRBJ2-5; 9 bases align to TRBD2. V lost 5 bases to trimming and J lost 5 bases; unmatched junction nucleotides: 9. The CDR3 has 15 residues. Germline CDR1 reads KGHSH; CDR2 reads LQKENI. The DNA of the CDR3 is TGTGCCAGCTCAGTCAATAGCGGGAGCGGGGAGACCCAGTACTTC. Encoded protein: CASSVNSGSGETQYF.

CDR3 in amino acids: CASSPRTGNTEAFF. Here the CDR3 DNA reads TGTGCCAGCAGTCCCCGGACAGGCAACACTGAAGCTTTCTTT. J is TRBJ1-1 and V is TRBV2, with TRBD1 matching over 7 bases. Germline CDR1 SNHLY, CDR2 FYNNEI. The CDR3 sequence is 14 residues long. The junction had 5 bases not matched to a gene; V was cut back by 5 bases and J by 2 bases.

The rearrangement links TRBV11-2 to TRBJ1-1, with TRBD1 as a possible D gene (5 bases). Germline V gene sequence: CDR1 SGHAT, CDR2 FQNNGV. The CDR3 consists of 18 residues. Trimming left V 1 base short and J 11 bases short, with 29 bases between. The CDR3 loop reads CASSLAPGPSQGLKMAFF. The CDR3, as DNA: TGTGCCAGCAGCTTAGCCCCTGGACCGTCGCAGGGATTGAAGATGGCTTTCTTT.

V usage is TRBV29-1 and J usage is TRBJ2-2; no reliable D call. CDR1 and CDR2 (germline): SQVTM, ANQGSEA. V lost 6 bases, J lost 3 bases, and 11 bases lay in between. The CDR3 consists of 13 residues. The CDR3 is CSVGGSDTGELFF. Here the CDR3 DNA reads TGCAGCGTAGGTGGCTCGGACACCGGGGAGCTGTTTTTT.

This clone has more than one count but fewer than ten. V and J are TRBV6-5 and TRBJ1-4; TRBD1 is a possible D gene (5 bases). CDR3 length: 15 amino acids. Trimming took off 0 bases at V and 8 bases at J, with 13 bases between the two ends. Germline values: CDR1 MNHEY, CDR2 SVGAGI. The CDR3 loop is CASSYSGTPGEKLFF. CDR3 bases: TGTGCCAGCAGTTACTCCGGGACCCCAGGGGAAAAACTGTTTTTT.

The chain links TRBV5-6 to TRBJ2-1; possibly TRBD2 for D (5 bases). CDR1 SGHDT and CDR2 YYEEEE come from the germline V gene. V was shortened by 2 bases and J by 4 bases, with 16 bases between the two germline ends. The CDR3 has 16 residues. The CDR3 spells CASSLRSSLGYNEQFF. DNA for the CDR3: TGTGCCAGCAGCTTAAGGTCTAGCCTAGGGTACAATGAGCAGTTCTTC.

The genes are TRBV6-1 and TRBJ1-5; D gene ambiguous. This CDR3 contains 14 residues. Trimming stripped 2 bases from V and 4 bases from J, with 9 bases between. The germline V gene encodes CDR1 MNHNS and CDR2 SASEGT. The DNA for the CDR3 is TGTGCCAGCAGTGAACTCGGAGTAAATCAGCCCCAGCATTTT. Amino acids: CASSELGVNQPQHF.

Details on this clone: This sample also contains other DNA sequences that code for the same CDR3. V gene TRBV20-1 combines with J gene TRBJ1-2; D is undetermined. This CDR3 has 11 amino acids. Trimming removed 5 bases from V and 0 bases from J, with 4 bases in between. CDR1 is DFQATT, CDR2 SNEGSKA, per germline (reference sequence). CDR3 sequence reads: CSAYTNYGYTF. CDR3 DNA sequence: TGCAGTGCTTATACTAACTATGGCTACACCTTC.

This clone has a single count. The CDR3 DNA follows: TGCAGCGGAAGTTTAGTTGTGGGTGGGGAGACCCAGTACTTC. The encoded protein is CSGSLVVGGETQYF. The chain links TRBV29-1 to TRBJ2-5; D unclear. Germline V lookup: CDR1 SQVTM, CDR2 ANQGSEA. Trimming stripped 7 bases from V and 5 bases from J, with 20 bases between. This CDR3 spans 14 amino acids.

V is TRBV29-1 and J is TRBJ1-2, with unresolved D. The CDR3 extends over 13 amino acids. Germline V lookup: CDR1 SQVTM, CDR2 ANQGSEA. Trimming shortened V by 0 bases and J by 8 bases, and 13 bases separated the two germline ends. The CDR3 loop reads CSVEDGPRRGYTF. In DNA, the CDR3 is TGCAGCGTTGAAGACGGGCCCCGCCGGGGCTACACCTTC.

This chain connects TRBV6-5 to TRBJ2-2; D gene uncertain. Per germline, CDR1 MNHEY and CDR2 SVGAGI. There are 13 residues in the CDR3. With 8 bases removed from V and 3 bases from J, the gap between germline ends came to 10 bases. CDR3 coding DNA: TGTGCCAGCGGCCACTATGACACCGGGGAGCTGTTTTTT. Its protein product is CASGHYDTGELFF.

About this clone itself: The junction departs from the called germline gene at one end, perhaps through a read error. V is TRBV7-3 and J is TRBJ2-7; 7 nucleotides align to TRBD1. Germline V gene lookup returns CDR1 SGHTA and CDR2 FQGTGA. This CDR3 has 12 residues. The CDR3 sequence is CASRGSGTDVRF. CDR3 DNA: TGTGCCAGCAGGGGTTCCGGGACAGACGTACGGTTC.

Note on this clone: One end of the junction varies from germline; a read error may be responsible. This chain connects TRBV7-7 to TRBJ2-3; D not resolved. Germline CDR1 reads SSHAT; CDR2 reads FNYEAQ (reference sequence). The CDR3 length is 13 residues. CDR3 DNA: TGTGCTAGCAGCACCGGACCCACAGATACGCAGTATTTT. Residues: CASSTGPTDTQYF.